A single sample gave rise to the 22 T cell receptor beta chains below, sequenced in a study of spatial heterogeneity in lung cancer. MiXCR, applied by TCRdb to the 5' RACE reads, yields one record per CDR3 protein. The table shows about 85,000 distinct CDR3 sequences, with approximately 20% occurring only once. Time point described: sample taken at primary tumor resection. Sequencing covered unsorted whole RNA taken from tumor, nontumor lung or frozen PBMC. This sample comprised PBMCs, obtained at surgery. The source of these receptors is a male donor with early-stage non-small cell lung cancer.

The chain carries TRBV28 and TRBJ1-3; no reliable D call. Between the trimmed V and J ends, which lost 2 bases and 3 bases, there was a span of 14 bases. The CDR3 totals 16 residues. Germline-derived CDR1 and CDR2 are MDHEN and SYDVKM. DNA for the CDR3: TGTGCCAGCAGTTTAGGAGGCGCCGTAGGTGGAAACACCATATATTTT. This encodes CASSLGGAVGGNTIYF.

This clonotype was picked up a small number of times. The V call is TRBV30, the J call TRBJ2-7, with D tentatively TRBD2 (6 bases). The germline V gene has CDR1 GTSNPN and CDR2 SVGIG (reference sequence). The CDR3 has 12 residues. CDR3 DNA sequence: TGTGCTCGAGACACGTTCGGGGGCGAGCAGTACTTC. Translation: CARDTFGGEQYF. Variable domain in full (rest from reference TRBV30 and TRBJ2-7): SQTIHQWPATLVQPVGSPLSLECTVEGTSNPNLYWYRQAAGRGLQLLFYSVGIGQISSEVPQNLSASRPQDRQFILSSKKLLLSDSGFYLCARDTFGGEQYFGPGTRLTVT.

The V gene is TRBV4-1, the J gene TRBJ2-3; D remains unclear. V lost 5 bases and J 0 bases, leaving 6 bases between the germline ends. This CDR3 has 13 amino acids. The germline V gene encodes CDR1 MGHRA and CDR2 YSYEKL. CDR3 DNA: TGCGCCAGCAGCACTGCTAGCACAGATACGCAGTATTTT. Amino acids: CASSTASTDTQYF.

This clonotype was recorded a few times. The CDR3 DNA reads as TGTGCCAGCAGCGTAGCCGGGACAGGGAGTGAAAAACTGTTTTTT. This sequence encodes CASSVAGTGSEKLFF. This sequence joins TRBV9 and TRBJ1-4; TRBD1 matches at 9 bases. Per germline, CDR1 SGDLS and CDR2 YYNGEE. J gave up 7 bases and V 0 bases, and 4 bases lay outside the gene matches. CDR3 size: 15 residues.

This clonotype was counted at least ten times. The chain couples TRBV20-1 to TRBJ2-4; D unclear. Trimming cost V 7 bases and J 0 bases, with 10 bases left between them. The CDR3 has 13 residues. The germline V gene encodes CDR1 DFQATT and CDR2 SNEGSKA (reference sequence). Here the CDR3 DNA reads TGCAGTGGGACGGACCTAGCCAAAAACATTCAGTACTTC. Amino acids: CSGTDLAKNIQYF.

This clonotype was observed a few times. This sequence joins TRBV9 and TRBJ2-1; 7 nucleotides match TRBD2. CDR1 and CDR2 (germline): SGDLS, YYNGEE. The CDR3 has 14 residues. Trimming at V came to 2 bases and at J to 9 bases, leaving 8 bases not matched to a gene. The CDR3 DNA reads as TGTGCCAGCAGCGTGGGCGGGAGTATTGGTGAGCAGTTCTTC. It yields the protein CASSVGGSIGEQFF.

There are a few counts of this clonotype. This chain joins TRBV5-1 and TRBJ2-5; TRBD2 matches 7 bases. The CDR3 spans 16 residues. The ends lost 4 bases at V and 1 base at J; junction bases unmatched: 10. Germline values: CDR1 SGHRS, CDR2 YFSETQ. The DNA for the CDR3 is TGCGCCAGCAGCCGGACGGGGGGAGAGGGCCAAGAGACCCAGTACTTC. This encodes CASSRTGGEGQETQYF. Looking up the rest from reference TRBV5-1 and TRBJ2-5 gives the full variable domain: KAGVTQTPRYLIKTRGQQVTLSCSPISGHRSVSWYQQTPGQGLQFLFEYFSETQRNKGNFPGRFSGRQFSNSRSEMNVSTLELGDSALYLCASSRTGGEGQETQYFGPGTRLLVL.

This clonotype was observed a handful of times. This sequence joins TRBV28 and TRBJ1-2, with 7 bases identical to TRBD1. Germline V gene data show CDR1 as MDHEN and CDR2 as SYDVKM. J was trimmed by 0 bases and V by 4 bases; bases with no gene match: 2. This CDR3 region has 14 residues. This CDR3 reads CASSSGTANYGYTF. DNA for the CDR3: TGTGCCAGCAGTTCGGGGACAGCTAACTATGGCTACACCTTC.

In this sample, this clonotype is medium-sized. The gene calls are TRBV4-3 and TRBJ1-1, with TRBD1 matching over 8 bases. Germline V CDR1 and CDR2: LGHNA, YSLEER. The CDR3 has 15 amino acids. J lost 4 bases, V lost 4 bases, and 8 bases had no gene match. CDR3 nucleotide sequence: TGCGCCAGCAGCCGCGGACAGGGACGGGGCACTGAAGCTTTCTTT. Translating gives CASSRGQGRGTEAFF.

This chain links TRBV24-1 with TRBJ2-2, with 9 bases that match TRBD1. Germline loops: CDR1 KGHDR, CDR2 SFDVKD. J lost 4 bases, V lost 3 bases, and 8 bases had no gene match. This CDR3 has 17 residues. CDR3 DNA sequence: TGTGCCACCAGTGATCCGGGACAGGGCCGAGTCACCGGGGAGCTGTTTTTT. Amino acid sequence: CATSDPGQGRVTGELFF.

The rearrangement uses TRBV10-2 and TRBJ2-5; TRBD2 aligns across 11 bases. CDR1 and CDR2 from the germline V gene are WSHSY and SAAADI. CDR3 length equals 14 residues. The V gene end was trimmed by 8 bases and the J gene end by 5 bases; junction bases not matched to a gene: 7. The CDR3 DNA sequence: TGCGCCAGCTGTTTAGCGGGGGGGCGGGAGACCCAGTACTTC. Translation gives CASCLAGGRETQYF.

The CDR3 reads CSGQEGNEQFF. CDR3 in DNA: TGCAGTGGTCAAGAGGGCAATGAGCAGTTCTTC. The rearrangement links TRBV20-1 to TRBJ2-1; TRBD2 might be the D (5 bases). This CDR3 has 11 residues. Germline V gives CDR1 DFQATT, CDR2 SNEGSKA (reference sequence). The V gene lost 7 bases and the J gene lost 6 bases, with 10 bases spanning the gap.

The V gene is TRBV19, the J gene TRBJ2-7, with 7 bases matching TRBD1. CDR3 size: 14 residues. Per the germline V gene, CDR1 is LNHDA and CDR2 is SQIVND (reference sequence). The junction had 5 bases not matched to a gene; V was cut back by 6 bases and J by 0 bases. The CDR3 region has the DNA TGTGCCAGTAGACCGACAGGGAGCTCCTACGAGCAGTACTTC. It translates to CASRPTGSSYEQYF.

As regards this clonotype: Sequence at one end of the junction differs from germline and may be a read error. The chain employs TRBV6-6 and TRBJ1-3; a possible D gene is TRBD1 (5 bases). Germline values: CDR1 MNHNY, CDR2 SVGAGI (reference sequence). This CDR3 is built from 16 residues. The CDR3 loop is CASSNSAGSSGNTIYF. The CDR3 coding sequence is TGTGCCAGCAGTAACTCTGCAGGGAGCTCTGGAAACACCATATATTTT.

This clonotype was seen many times. V gene TRBV28 combines with J gene TRBJ2-2; D uncertain. CDR1 and CDR2 from the germline V gene are MDHEN and SYDVKM. There are 11 residues in the CDR3. V dropped 8 bases and J dropped 4 bases, with 5 bases sitting between them. The CDR3 DNA reads TGTGCCAGCCGTCTCACCGGGGAGCTGTTTTTT. This sequence encodes CASRLTGELFF.

Only a few counts were recorded for this clonotype. The rearrangement joins TRBV20-1 to TRBJ1-5; 11 bases are shared with TRBD1. Germline CDR1 is DFQATT and CDR2 is SNEGSKA (reference sequence). V dropped 7 bases and J dropped 4; count of bases not matched to a gene: 6. The CDR3 covers 14 residues. The CDR3 bases are TGCAGTGGTAGGGACAGGGGGACAAATCAGCCCCAGCATTTT. This translates into CSGRDRGTNQPQHF.

The V and J genes are TRBV29-1 and TRBJ2-3; D is uncertain. V lost 3 bases to trimming and J lost 5 bases, with 9 bases between them. Looked up from germline, CDR1 is SQVTM and CDR2 is ANQGSEA. CDR3 length: 12 residues. Here the CDR3 reads CSVDGGVDTQYF. The CDR3 nucleotides are TGCAGCGTTGACGGTGGCGTAGATACGCAGTATTTT.

This clonotype was seen a few times. This CDR3 is CASSQGGRSFGELFF. For the CDR3, the DNA is TGCGCCAGCAGCCAAGGAGGCCGCTCCTTCGGGGAGCTGTTTTTT. The gene calls are TRBV4-3 and TRBJ2-2; D is unclear. CDR3 length equals 15 residues. In germline, CDR1 is LGHNA, CDR2 YSLEER. Deletions cut 1 base from V and 7 bases from J, with 13 bases between.

This clonotype was counted once. V gene TRBV18 combines with J gene TRBJ2-3; 7 bases align to TRBD1. V gave up 1 base and J gave up 4 bases; unmatched junction bases: 2. The CDR3 runs to 14 residues. The germline gives CDR1 KGHSH, CDR2 LQKENI. The CDR3 DNA is TGTGCCAGCTCACCACAAACAGGGGCAGATACGCAGTATTTT. Amino acids: CASSPQTGADTQYF.

This clonotype came up many times. The rearrangement joins TRBV19 to TRBJ2-4; 10 bases map to TRBD2. CDR1 LNHDA and CDR2 SQIVND come from the germline V gene (reference sequence). There are 17 residues in the CDR3. V trimming: 0 bases; J trimming: 6 bases; junction bases outside the gene matches: 8. For the CDR3, the DNA is TGTGCCAGTAGTATAGATCGGGCTAGCGGGAGCGGAAACATTCAGTACTTC. It codes for CASSIDRASGSGNIQYF.

The chain couples TRBV18 to TRBJ2-2, with a possible D match to TRBD1 (5 bases). Germline loops: CDR1 KGHSH, CDR2 LQKENI. This CDR3 contains 17 residues. The V gene lost 3 bases and the J gene lost 1 base, with 15 bases spanning the gap. CDR3 in DNA: TGTGCCAGCTCACCGCCTCTGGCAGGGCAGAACACCGGGGAGCTGTTTTTT. Protein: CASSPPLAGQNTGELFF.

This clonotype was observed many times. This rearrangement joins TRBV20-1 to TRBJ1-5; 10 positions match TRBD1. The CDR3 runs 15 residues. CDR1 and CDR2 from the germline V gene are DFQATT and SNEGSKA (reference sequence). The J segment lost 6 bases and the V segment lost 3 bases, leaving 8 bases of the junction unmatched. The CDR3 bases are TGCAGTGCTAGGGACAGGGGGAATAATCGTCAGCCCCAGCATTTT. Translating gives CSARDRGNNRQPQHF.